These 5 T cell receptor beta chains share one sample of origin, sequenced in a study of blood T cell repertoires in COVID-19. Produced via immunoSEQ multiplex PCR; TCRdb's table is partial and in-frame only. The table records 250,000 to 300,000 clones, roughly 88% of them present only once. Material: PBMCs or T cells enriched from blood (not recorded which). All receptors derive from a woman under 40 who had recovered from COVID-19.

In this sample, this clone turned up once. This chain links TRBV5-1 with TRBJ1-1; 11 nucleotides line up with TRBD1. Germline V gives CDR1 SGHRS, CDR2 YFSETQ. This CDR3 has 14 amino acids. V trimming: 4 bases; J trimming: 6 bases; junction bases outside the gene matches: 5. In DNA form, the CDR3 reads TGCGCCAGCAGCATGGGACAGGGGGTTCCTGAAGCTTTCTTT. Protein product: CASSMGQGVPEAFF.

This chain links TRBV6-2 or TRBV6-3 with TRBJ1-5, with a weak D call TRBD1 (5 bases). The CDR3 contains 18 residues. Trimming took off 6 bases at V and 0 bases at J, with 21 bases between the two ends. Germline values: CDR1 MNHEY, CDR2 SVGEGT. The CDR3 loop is CASSWVPGYPYSNQPQHF. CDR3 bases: TGTGCCAGCAGCTGGGTACCAGGGTACCCGTATAGCAATCAGCCCCAGCATTTT.

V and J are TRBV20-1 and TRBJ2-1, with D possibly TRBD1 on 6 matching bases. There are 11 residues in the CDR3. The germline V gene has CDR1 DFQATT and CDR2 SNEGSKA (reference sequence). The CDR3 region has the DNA TGCAGCCCCTGGCTAGGGGGTGAGCAGTTCTTC. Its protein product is CSPWLGGEQFF.

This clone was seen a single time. Here the CDR3 reads CASSYRESGTYNEQFF. CDR3 bases: TGTGCCAGCAGTTACCGGGAATCAGGCACCTACAATGAGCAGTTCTTC. The chain combines TRBV6-2 or TRBV6-3 with TRBJ2-1, with D tentatively TRBD2 (5 bases). V shed 2 bases and J shed 2 bases, with 13 bases lying between them. CDR1 is MNHEY and CDR2 is SVGEGT in the germline V gene. This CDR3 spans 16 amino acids.

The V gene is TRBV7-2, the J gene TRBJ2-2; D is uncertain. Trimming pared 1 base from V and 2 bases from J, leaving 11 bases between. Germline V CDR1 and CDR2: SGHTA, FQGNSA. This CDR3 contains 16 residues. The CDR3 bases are TGTGCCAGCAGCTTAGACACGATTCCAAACACCGGGGAGCTGTTTTTT. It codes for CASSLDTIPNTGELFF.